The 2 T cell receptor beta chains reported below all come from one sample, sequenced in a study of CD8 T cells in Susac syndrome (dated by TCRdb to about 2019). The method behind the library was the immunoSEQ multiplex PCR assay. RNA was extracted using the RNeasy kit, and about 0.5 to 1 microgram was reverse transcribed with random hexamers. TCRdb trimmed public reads at Q25 via fastp, called clones via MiXCR and kept in-frame beta chains. Every distinct CDR3 protein forms one entry, paired with its most common genes and DNA. The sample table contains 150,000 to 160,000 distinct CDR3 sequences; only one count was recorded for 95% of them. Clones ranked in the top ten supply 0.15% of the sample. Sequenced sample: CD8+ T cells from PBMCs. These receptors all come from a human donor with multiple sclerosis.

The chain has TRBV29-1 and TRBJ2-3; 11 bases map to TRBD2. CDR1 and CDR2 from the germline V gene are SQVTM and ANQGSEA. With V trimmed by 1 base and J by 3 bases, 9 bases remained unmatched. This CDR3 is 17 amino acids long. CDR3 loop: CSVEGLTSGDQTDTQYF. The CDR3, as DNA: TGCAGCGTTGAAGGGTTGACTAGCGGGGATCAGACAGATACGCAGTATTTT.

V is TRBV30 and J is TRBJ1-1; D gene unclear. The CDR3 contains 12 residues. Trimming shortened V by 5 bases and J by 8 bases, and 15 bases separated the two germline ends. Germline V CDR1 and CDR2: GTSNPN, SVGIG (reference sequence). CDR3 sequence: CAWALLRPEAFF. The CDR3 DNA sequence: TGTGCCTGGGCTCTCCTGAGGCCAGAAGCTTTCTTT.